This entry features one T cell receptor (beta chain) sequence. In its sample, this clone was seen once. Its antigen specificity is not known. Base-call qualities are not available, and no considerably larger clone is one nucleotide away. This entry belongs to a study of blood T cell repertoires in COVID-19 (dated by TCRdb to 2020 to 2021). For the wider study: Samples covering the acute and convalescent phases of COVID-19 were provided by collaborators in the United States, Italy and Spain. The prospective study material was composed of cDNA or gDNA derived from T cells, B-cell-depleted T cells, or PBMCs. The dataset comprised deeply sampled blood TCRbeta repertoires from subjects exposed to, actively infected with, or recovered from COVID-19. The repertoires were released in a freely available public database intended as a resource for research on the immune response to SARS-CoV-2. Samples came from the ongoing ImmuneRACE study (first 160 participants) plus 1,254 subjects from 6 global collaborators. The sample metadata nearly always contained a de-identified subject ID, COVID-19 status, age in years and sex. Where HLA class I and class II types were available, the types were taken from metadata supplied by the sample provider, not from assay-based typing.

The study at large found these results: The quantity of clinical and demographic metadata differed by source and by participant and was supplied without curation.

The immunoSEQ Assay, a bias-controlled multiplex PCR, was used to amplify TCRbeta CDR3 regions from genomic DNA. From the authors' description of their analysis: Within the assay, amplification of reference gene primers was used to estimate how many nucleated cells each sample contained. To quantify the absolute abundance of each unique TCRbeta CDR3 rearrangement, sequence reads were collapsed and filtered. For each sample, productive Simpson clonality was calculated as the square root of Simpson's diversity index over productive rearrangements. Not all clones reach the TCRdb copy of this immuneACCESS table, which keeps in-frame sequences only. Checked studies attribute under half of the gap to unresolved V genes and leave the rest unexplained. V, J and clone size are those of that table, while D and trimming were read from the DNA. This sample is represented by 200,000 to 300,000 clones; approximately 89% of them were singletons. Roughly 3% of the sample rests with the top ten.

CDR1 KGHDR and CDR2 SFDVKD are derived from the germline V gene. The cysteine opens and the phenylalanine closes a CDR3 of 14 amino acids. The kept DNA is CDR3 alone, 42 bases in frame from the first base. Cut back by 7 bases and 7 bases, the V and J ends lie 16 bases apart. Enrolling through a virtual design, the prospective study's participants ranged in age from roughly 18 to 95 years and lived across roughly 24 United States geographic areas. In the prospective study, participants were assigned to cohorts based on the clinical history participants reported in a screening survey and a study questionnaire. Exposed participants were defined as having been in contact with someone with a PCR-confirmed or clinician-diagnosed COVID-19 case within 2 weeks of study entry. In the prospective study, mobile phlebotomists collected whole blood, serum and a nasopharyngeal or oropharyngeal swab from each participant. Prospective study participants could optionally give additional blood draws and questionnaires over an approximately 2-month period. Prospective study blood samples were shipped either frozen or at room temperature before DNA extraction.

The TCR comes from a woman in her 40s who had been exposed to COVID-19. Sequences were obtained from PBMCs or T cells enriched from blood (not recorded which). The chain links TRBV24-1 with TRBJ1-5; the D gene is perhaps TRBD1, from 6 matching bases. The CDR3 protein sequence reads: CATRGEGESQPQHF. In nucleotide form, the sequence is TGTGCCACCAGGGGGGAGGGGGAAAGCCAGCCCCAGCATTTT.